This T cell receptor (beta chain) emerged from a study of PD-1 blockade in classical Hodgkin lymphoma. Overall study: Patients were given intravenous nivolumab, 3 mg/kg, every 2 weeks.

Comments on this clone: Its antigen is as yet unknown.

The V gene's germline CDR1 is SQVTM and CDR2 ANQGSEA. Trimming removed 3 bases at V and 4 bases at J, with 9 bases between. The CDR3 is 12 residues long. All patients relapsed after autologous stem cell transplantation, and brentuximab vedotin exposure varied. Study observations and caveats: Complete responders' baseline diversity resembled that of newly diagnosed patients.

The repertoire was sequenced with immunoSEQ multiplex PCR; TCRdb's copy has only in-frame clones and lacks some. There are under 15,000 clones in the sample; 75% to 90% occur only once, and 20% to 30% lies in the top ten. Specimen: peripheral blood mononuclear cells (PBMCs), collected at baseline. The chain is built from TRBV29-1 and TRBJ1-1; no reliable D call. The TCR originated in a human donor with classical Hodgkin lymphoma. DNA for the CDR3: TGCAGCGTTGATGGAAGGGCCACTGAAGCTTTCTTT. Protein: CSVDGRATEAFF.